The 32 T cell receptor beta chains given below trace back to one sample, sequenced in a study of shared clonotypes between healthy human individuals. Profiling relied on immunoSEQ multiplex PCR, and the TCRdb table lists in-frame clones only, not all of them. The sample has 2 million to 3 million clones, 80% to 95% seen once. Sequencing was done on a sample of naive CD4+ T cells from PBMCs. Noted subset: CD45RA+ positively selected. These receptors were taken from a man younger than 35 in good health. Some clones in this sample may be carry-over from other donors' samples.

CDR3 in amino acids: CASSRLGTTYEQYF. In nucleotides, the CDR3 is TGTGCCAGCAGCCGCCTTGGCACTACCTACGAGCAGTACTTC. This chain joins TRBV7-2 and TRBJ2-7; no reliable D call. From germline, CDR1 is SGHTA and CDR2 FQGNSA. Trimming stripped 5 bases from V and 2 bases from J, with 13 bases between. The CDR3 length is 14 residues.

This clone showed up just once. CDR3 region: CASSRTGGLGGNQPQHF. For the CDR3, the DNA is TGTGCCAGCTCTCGGACAGGGGGCTTAGGGGGCAATCAGCCCCAGCATTTT. V and J are TRBV28 and TRBJ1-5; TRBD1 matches 11 bases. From germline, CDR1 is MDHEN and CDR2 SYDVKM. The length of the CDR3 is 17 residues. The V segment lost 8 bases and the J segment 2 bases; nucleotides outside the gene matches: 11.

The V and J genes are TRBV14 and TRBJ2-7, with 8 bases that match TRBD1. Germline V lookup: CDR1 SGHDN, CDR2 FVKESK. After removal of 0 bases from V and 2 bases from J, the junction contained 3 bases not matched to a gene. The CDR3 runs to 15 residues. The CDR3 is CASSQDWTGPYEQYF. CDR3 DNA: TGTGCCAGCAGCCAAGATTGGACAGGGCCCTACGAGCAGTACTTC. The full variable domain, rest sourced from reference TRBV14 and TRBJ2-7, is EAGVTQFPSHSVIEKGQTVTLRCDPISGHDNLYWYRRVMGKEIKFLLHFVKESKQDESGMPNNRFLAERTGGTYSTLKVQPAELEDSGVYFCASSQDWTGPYEQYFGPGTRLTVT.

The J gene is TRBJ2-2, the V gene TRBV2; TRBD1 matches at 7 bases. Germline V gives CDR1 SNHLY, CDR2 FYNNEI. This CDR3 has 12 amino acids. V lost 6 bases to trimming and J lost 6 bases; unmatched junction nucleotides: 1. This chain's CDR3 is CASRQGPGELFF. The DNA of the CDR3 is TGTGCCAGCAGACAGGGGCCCGGGGAGCTGTTTTTT.

V usage is TRBV29-1 and J usage is TRBJ2-7; D call uncertain. Trimming took 4 bases from V and 3 from J, leaving 16 bases between them. The CDR3 consists of 14 residues. Germline V gene sequence: CDR1 SQVTM, CDR2 ANQGSEA. DNA for the CDR3: TGCAGCGTTGGCCGGTCCAAAAACAACTACGAGCAGTACTTC. Translated: CSVGRSKNNYEQYF.

This chain uses TRBV27 with TRBJ2-5, with a tentative D call TRBD2 (5 bases). This CDR3 comprises 15 residues. The germline gives CDR1 MNHEY, CDR2 SMNVEV (reference sequence). V was trimmed by 5 bases and J by 1 base, leaving 14 bases between them. The CDR3 DNA is TGTGCCAGCAGTAGGCCCCCGGGGATCCAAGAGACCCAGTACTTC. Protein product: CASSRPPGIQETQYF.

The chain employs TRBV7-2 and TRBJ1-1; the D gene is possibly TRBD1 (6 bases). In germline, CDR1 is SGHTA, CDR2 FQGNSA. V lost 3 bases to trimming and J lost 6 bases, with 17 bases between them. CDR3 length equals 15 residues. The DNA for the CDR3 is TGTGCCAGCAGCTTTATTCAGGGGTTCGGCGCTGAAGCTTTCTTT. Its translation: CASSFIQGFGAEAFF.

This chain joins TRBV27 and TRBJ1-5; D not resolved. V was shortened by 7 bases and J by 14 bases, with 33 bases between the two germline ends. The CDR3 contains 17 residues. Germline V gene sequence: CDR1 MNHEY, CDR2 SMNVEV (reference sequence). The CDR3 region has the DNA TGTGCCAGCACCCTTTATGGCGCGTCTCTTCCCCGCGAAGGAAAGCATTTT. Its translation: CASTLYGASLPREGKHF.

The CDR3 sequence is CATHHRGYNSPLHF. As DNA, the CDR3 is TGTGCCACCCACCACAGGGGGTATAATTCACCCCTCCACTTT. The rearrangement joins TRBV15 to TRBJ1-6, with 8 bases fitting TRBD1. This CDR3 has 14 amino acids. Germline V gives CDR1 LNHNV, CDR2 YYDKDF (reference sequence). V shed 8 bases and J 4 bases; nucleotides not matched to a gene: 4. Full variable domain (rest looked up from reference TRBV15 and TRBJ1-6): DAMVIQNPRYQVTQFGKPVTLSCSQTLNHNVMYWYQQKSSQAPKLLFHYYDKDFNNEADTPDNFQSRRPNTSFCFLDIRSPGLGDTAMYLCATHHRGYNSPLHFGNGTRLTVT.

The genes are TRBV9 and TRBJ2-3; 7 bases agree with TRBD2. The CDR3 is 15 residues long. The germline V gene encodes CDR1 SGDLS and CDR2 YYNGEE. The J segment lost 5 bases and the V segment lost 1 base, leaving 7 bases of the junction unmatched. The CDR3 reads CASSVLADLRDTQYF. For the CDR3, the DNA is TGTGCCAGCAGCGTACTAGCGGACCTCCGAGATACGCAGTATTTT.

The table lists this clone with a count of one. The rearrangement joins TRBV28 to TRBJ1-1, with D possibly being TRBD1 (6 bases). CDR3 size: 14 residues. V lost 6 bases, J lost 5 bases, and 16 bases lay in between. Looked up from germline, CDR1 is MDHEN and CDR2 is SYDVKM. CDR3 amino acids: CASSLGHPRTEAFF. The CDR3 DNA reads TGTGCCAGCAGCCTGGGACACCCGAGGACTGAAGCTTTCTTT.

The chain is built from TRBV5-1 and TRBJ2-1; 11 positions agree with TRBD2. From germline, CDR1 is SGHRS and CDR2 YFSETQ. Unmatched junction bases numbered 12, after V lost 4 bases and J lost 6 bases. This CDR3 region has 17 residues. CDR3 region: CASSEGTSGLYGNEQFF. Here the CDR3 DNA reads TGCGCCAGCAGCGAAGGGACTAGCGGTCTCTACGGCAATGAGCAGTTCTTC. The full variable domain, with the rest looked up from reference TRBV5-1 and TRBJ2-1, is KAGVTQTPRYLIKTRGQQVTLSCSPISGHRSVSWYQQTPGQGLQFLFEYFSETQRNKGNFPGRFSGRQFSNSRSEMNVSTLELGDSALYLCASSEGTSGLYGNEQFFGPGTRLTVL.

The chain recombines TRBV19 with TRBJ2-1; the match to TRBD2 covers 9 bases. After removal of 7 bases from V and 6 bases from J, the junction contained 13 bases not matched to a gene. CDR3 length: 16 amino acids. Germline V lookup: CDR1 LNHDA, CDR2 SQIVND (reference sequence). This CDR3 reads CASTHEGLAQTNEQFF. The CDR3 nucleotides are TGTGCCAGTACCCACGAAGGACTAGCGCAGACCAATGAGCAGTTCTTC.

This sequence joins TRBV9 and TRBJ1-1; tentatively, D is TRBD1 (6 bases). CDR1 is SGDLS and CDR2 is YYNGEE in the germline V gene. Deletions cut 0 bases from V and 1 base from J, with 16 bases between. The CDR3 totals 17 residues. Here the CDR3 reads CASSVAPRGAENTEAFF. The DNA of the CDR3 is TGTGCCAGCAGCGTAGCTCCCCGGGGGGCAGAGAACACTGAAGCTTTCTTT.

The chain employs TRBV5-1 and TRBJ2-7; TRBD2 agrees at 9 bases. This CDR3 has 15 residues. Germline-derived CDR1 and CDR2 are SGHRS and YFSETQ. Germline trimming cut 3 bases from V and 1 base from J; bases unmatched to any gene: 5. The CDR3 loop reads CASSSGLAYSYEQYF. Here the CDR3 DNA reads TGCGCCAGCAGCTCCGGACTAGCGTATTCCTACGAGCAGTACTTC.

J is TRBJ1-2 and V is TRBV5-3; D gene ambiguous. TRBV5-3 is an open reading frame whose function is uncertain. There are 13 residues in the CDR3. Between the trimmed V and J ends, which lost 8 bases and 4 bases, there was a span of 15 bases. This chain's CDR3 is CASSQDSSYGYTF. The DNA for the CDR3 is TGTGCCAGCAGCCAAGATAGTTCCTATGGCTACACCTTC.

The chain is built from TRBV5-6 and TRBJ2-1, with 7 positions matching TRBD2. The junction had 9 bases not matched to a gene; V was cut back by 5 bases and J by 4 bases. Germline values: CDR1 SGHDT, CDR2 YYEEEE. The CDR3 extends over 15 amino acids. CDR3 sequence reads: CASRALAATYNEQFF. The DNA for the CDR3 is TGTGCCAGCAGAGCCCTAGCGGCTACTTACAATGAGCAGTTCTTC.

The V and J genes are TRBV2 and TRBJ2-1, with 9 bases lining up with TRBD2. This CDR3 has 11 residues. Germline CDR1 SNHLY, CDR2 FYNNEI. V lost 9 bases, J lost 9 bases, and 3 bases stayed unmatched. Here the CDR3 DNA reads TGTGCCAGTTTAGCGGGAGTTGAGCAGTTCTTC. Translated: CASLAGVEQFF.

The rearrangement joins TRBV6-1 to TRBJ2-7; TRBD2 aligns across 7 bases. V gave up 8 bases and J gave up 1 base; unmatched junction bases: 8. This CDR3 spans 14 amino acids. The germline V gene encodes CDR1 MNHNS and CDR2 SASEGT. The CDR3 region is CASSGLVRSYEQYF. For the CDR3, the DNA is TGTGCCAGCTCCGGACTAGTTAGGTCCTACGAGCAGTACTTC.

The chain has TRBV28 and TRBJ2-7; D call uncertain. The germline gives CDR1 MDHEN, CDR2 SYDVKM. V was clipped by 4 bases and J by 7 bases, with 14 bases between them. The CDR3 is 13 residues long. CDR3 bases: TGTGCCAGCAGTTCCGGATCGTTACGAGAGCAGTACTTC. It specifies CASSSGSLREQYF.

The V call is TRBV6-1, the J call TRBJ1-5, with TRBD1 as a possible D gene (5 bases). V lost 7 bases and J lost 7, with 11 bases in between. Per the germline V gene, CDR1 is MNHNS and CDR2 is SASEGT. There are 12 residues in the CDR3. The CDR3 DNA sequence: TGTGCCAGCATAGGGGATGTGCAGCCCCAGCATTTT. This translates into CASIGDVQPQHF.

V and J are TRBV28 and TRBJ2-7; TRBD2 might be the D (5 bases). With 7 bases removed from V and 6 bases from J, the gap between germline ends came to 16 bases. The CDR3 is 13 residues long. Looked up from germline, CDR1 is MDHEN and CDR2 is SYDVKM. In nucleotides, the CDR3 is TGTGCCAGCACCCAATATGCGGGTTCCGAGCAGTACTTC. It is translated as CASTQYAGSEQYF.

J is TRBJ1-4 and V is TRBV5-1, with a possible D match to TRBD1 (6 bases). Trimming took 4 bases from V and 3 from J, leaving 13 bases between them. Germline V CDR1 and CDR2: SGHRS, YFSETQ. The CDR3 has 15 residues. The CDR3 coding sequence is TGCGCCAGCAGCCCCGTGGGGGCAGCTAATGAAAAACTGTTTTTT. Translating gives CASSPVGAANEKLFF.

The chain is built from TRBV9 and TRBJ2-1; weak D call: TRBD2 (6 bases). The CDR3 contains 15 residues. V was pared by 0 bases and J by 8 bases, with 15 bases between. CDR1 and CDR2 from the germline V gene are SGDLS and YYNGEE. CDR3 DNA: TGTGCCAGCAGCGTAGCCAGCCGGGGGTCATATGAGCAGTTCTTC. This encodes CASSVASRGSYEQFF.

CDR3 amino acids: CASSEAFRQGNQPQHF. The CDR3 DNA is TGTGCCAGCAGTGAAGCGTTTAGGCAGGGGAATCAGCCCCAGCATTTT. J is TRBJ1-5 and V is TRBV6-1, with a possible D match to TRBD1 (6 bases). Trimming took 0 bases from V and 4 from J, leaving 13 bases between them. Per germline, CDR1 MNHNS and CDR2 SASEGT. The CDR3 runs 16 residues.

The V and J genes are TRBV18 and TRBJ1-2, with D unclear. This CDR3 contains 14 residues. V shed 6 bases and J shed 7 bases, with 18 bases lying between them. Germline values: CDR1 KGHSH, CDR2 LQKENI. The CDR3 nucleotides are TGTGCCAGCTCGCAAAACCGAGGGAGGGTTGGCTACACCTTC. Encoded protein: CASSQNRGRVGYTF.

The chain couples TRBV5-4 to TRBJ2-3; D gene ambiguous. This CDR3 is built from 15 residues. Trimming shortened V by 4 bases and J by 1 base, and 13 bases separated the two germline ends. Germline V gene data show CDR1 as SGHNT and CDR2 as YYREEE (reference sequence). CDR3 nucleotides: TGTGCCAGCAGCCCCTTTGGGGATGGCACAGATACGCAGTATTTT. Translation gives CASSPFGDGTDTQYF. Together with reference TRBV5-4 and TRBJ2-3, the CDR3 gives the full variable domain: ETGVTQSPTHLIKTRGQQVTLRCSSQSGHNTVSWYQQALGQGPQFIFQYYREEENGRGNFPPRFSGLQFPNYSSELNVNALELDDSALYLCASSPFGDGTDTQYFGPGTRLTVL.

This sequence joins TRBV28 and TRBJ2-7; D call uncertain. The V end was cut by 3 bases, the J end by 2 bases, with 11 bases between. CDR3 size: 14 residues. Germline assignment: CDR1 MDHEN and CDR2 SYDVKM. The CDR3 DNA is TGTGCCAGCAGTTTGACTCCACCGACCTACGAGCAGTACTTC. Translation gives CASSLTPPTYEQYF.

This clone was picked up one time. This chain links TRBV7-8 with TRBJ2-7; D gene ambiguous. The V and J ends lost 0 bases and 0 bases respectively, with 6 bases between them. Germline CDR1 reads SGHVS; CDR2 reads FQNEAQ. This CDR3 spans 14 amino acids. Here the CDR3 DNA reads TGTGCCAGCAGCTTAGCGGAAATCTCCTACGAGCAGTACTTC. This translates into CASSLAEISYEQYF. Using reference TRBV7-8 and TRBJ2-7 for the parts outside the CDR3, the full variable domain is GAGVSQSPRYKVAKRGQDVALRCDPISGHVSLFWYQQALGQGPEFLTYFQNEAQLDKSGLPSDRFFAERPEGSVSTLKIQRTQQEDSAVYLCASSLAEISYEQYFGPGTRLTVT.

The chain employs TRBV18 and TRBJ1-1; no clear D. V was trimmed by 3 bases and J by 6 bases, leaving 11 bases between them. The CDR3 runs to 13 residues. Germline CDR1 reads KGHSH; CDR2 reads LQKENI. The CDR3 DNA reads TGTGCCAGCTCACCTACAACAGTCGCTGAAGCTTTCTTT. It translates to CASSPTTVAEAFF.

This chain connects TRBV11-2 to TRBJ2-3; no clear D. Germline CDR1 SGHAT, CDR2 FQNNGV. Between the trimmed V and J ends, which lost 2 bases and 2 bases, there was a span of 14 bases. There are 16 residues in the CDR3. DNA of the CDR3: TGTGCCAGCAGCTTATCCCCCGAAACCTACACAGATACGCAGTATTTT. It translates to CASSLSPETYTDTQYF.

The chain has TRBV7-2 and TRBJ2-5; 8 bases line up with TRBD2. The CDR3 extends over 16 amino acids. Trimming took 1 base from V and 2 from J; bases not matched to a gene: 6. CDR1 is SGHTA, CDR2 FQGNSA, per germline. The CDR3, as DNA: TGTGCCAGCAGCTTAGTGCAGACTAGCGCACAAGAGACCCAGTACTTC. Its translation is CASSLVQTSAQETQYF.